The text below deals with one TCR beta chain. Its matching antigen is unknown. TCRdb reprocessed the reads with MiXCR, giving one entry per CDR3 protein. The sample has some 920,000 distinct CDR3 sequences, around 30% seen once. These data come from a study of T cell repertoires in cytomegalovirus infection. Regarding the study as a whole: The ex vivo response showed dominance by HLA-C-restricted CMV-specific TCR beta clonotypes.

Sequences were derived from cultured CD8+ T cells from PBMCs, sampled from culture after CMV antigen stimulation. The clonotype comes from a human donor in good health (CMV status not recorded). Some clones in this sample may be carry-over from other donors' samples.

CDR3 sequence (DNA): TGCGCCAGCAGTGAGCCTACCCCCTATGGCTACACCTTC. This sequence encodes CASSEPTPYGYTF. The gene calls are TRBV10-2 and TRBJ1-2; no definite D call. The CDR3 is 13 amino acids. CDR1 and CDR2 (germline): WSHSY, SAAADI. Between the trimmed V and J ends, which lost 2 bases and 4 bases, there was a span of 8 bases.